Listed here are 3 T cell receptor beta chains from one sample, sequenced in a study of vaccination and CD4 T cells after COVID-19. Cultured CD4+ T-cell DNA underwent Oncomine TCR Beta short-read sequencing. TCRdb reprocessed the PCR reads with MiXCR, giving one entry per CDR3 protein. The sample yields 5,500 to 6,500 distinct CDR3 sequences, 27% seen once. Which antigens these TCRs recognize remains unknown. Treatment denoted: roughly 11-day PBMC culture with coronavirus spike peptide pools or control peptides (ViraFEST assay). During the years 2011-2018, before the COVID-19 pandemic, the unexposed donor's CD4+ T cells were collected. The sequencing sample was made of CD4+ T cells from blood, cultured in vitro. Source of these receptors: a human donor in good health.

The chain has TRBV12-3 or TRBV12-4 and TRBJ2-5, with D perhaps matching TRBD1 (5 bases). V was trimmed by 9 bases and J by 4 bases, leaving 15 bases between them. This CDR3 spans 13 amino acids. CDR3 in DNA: TGTGCCAGTGTGGTAGGGGTGGGAGAGACCCAGTACTTC. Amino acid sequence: CASVVGVGETQYF.

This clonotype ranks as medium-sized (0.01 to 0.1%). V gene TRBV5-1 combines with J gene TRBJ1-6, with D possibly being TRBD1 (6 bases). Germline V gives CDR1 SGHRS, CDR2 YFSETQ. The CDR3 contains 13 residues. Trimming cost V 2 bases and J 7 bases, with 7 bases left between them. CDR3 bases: TGCGCCAGCAGCTTCAGGGGCAATTCACCCCTCCACTTT. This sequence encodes CASSFRGNSPLHF.

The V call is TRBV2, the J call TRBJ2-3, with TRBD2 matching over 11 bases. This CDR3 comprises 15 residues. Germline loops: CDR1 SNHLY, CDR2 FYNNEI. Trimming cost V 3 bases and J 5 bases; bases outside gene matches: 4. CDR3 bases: TGTGCCAGCAGTGATAGCGGGGGGGCGGGAGATACGCAGTATTTT. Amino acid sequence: CASSDSGGAGDTQYF.